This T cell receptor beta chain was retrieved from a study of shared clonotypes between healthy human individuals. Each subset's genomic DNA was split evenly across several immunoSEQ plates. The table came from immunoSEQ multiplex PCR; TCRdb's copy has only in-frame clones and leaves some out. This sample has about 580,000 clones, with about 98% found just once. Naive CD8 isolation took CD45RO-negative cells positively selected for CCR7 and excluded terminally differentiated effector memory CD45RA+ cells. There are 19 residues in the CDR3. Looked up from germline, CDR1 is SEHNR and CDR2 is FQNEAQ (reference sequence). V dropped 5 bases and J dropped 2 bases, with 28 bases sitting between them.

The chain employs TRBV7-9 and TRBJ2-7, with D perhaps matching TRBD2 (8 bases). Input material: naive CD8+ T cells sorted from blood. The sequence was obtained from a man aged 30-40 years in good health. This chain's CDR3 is CASSTTTGETSESTYEQYF. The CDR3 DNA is TGTGCCAGCAGCACTACCACAGGGGAGACTAGCGAATCGACCTACGAGCAGTACTTC.